This TCR beta chain derives from a study of human T cells and chemical hapten exposure. Study-level findings and limits: Controls had significantly fewer large CDR3 similarity clusters than were formed by expanded TCRs. Patch test score rose with PT1 expanded TCRs, significant at 8, 16, 32, not 4.

Time point defined: pre-sensitization, week 0. The treatment was: therapeutic diphenylcyclopropenone sensitization with weekly scalp DPC. Blood draws preceded each patch test application. The CDR3 length is 14 residues. Germline CDR1 reads MGHRA; CDR2 reads YSYEKL. V shed 4 bases and J shed 2 bases, with 11 bases lying between them. In this sample, this clonotype turned up a few times. Its cognate antigen is unknown. Original data processing: Samples had a median of around 92,000 TCRs, ranging about 23,224 to 700,000. MiXCR, applied by TCRdb to the RACE reads, yields one record per CDR3 protein. The V and J calls shown here were made by TCRdb, not taken from the authors' results. The sample has roughly 100,000 distinct CDR3 sequences, around 12% seen once; the top ten hold more than 1.5%.

This receptor was identified in a woman aged 45-65 years with alopecia areata. Some clones in this sample may be carry-over from other donors' samples. Sample: whole blood, taken in connection with sensitization to the hapten diphenylcyclopropenone (DPC). V is TRBV4-1 and J is TRBJ1-2; D is unresolved. CDR3 DNA sequence: TGCGCCAGCAGCCCGTCCACGGCGAACTATGGCTACACCTTC. Amino acid sequence: CASSPSTANYGYTF.